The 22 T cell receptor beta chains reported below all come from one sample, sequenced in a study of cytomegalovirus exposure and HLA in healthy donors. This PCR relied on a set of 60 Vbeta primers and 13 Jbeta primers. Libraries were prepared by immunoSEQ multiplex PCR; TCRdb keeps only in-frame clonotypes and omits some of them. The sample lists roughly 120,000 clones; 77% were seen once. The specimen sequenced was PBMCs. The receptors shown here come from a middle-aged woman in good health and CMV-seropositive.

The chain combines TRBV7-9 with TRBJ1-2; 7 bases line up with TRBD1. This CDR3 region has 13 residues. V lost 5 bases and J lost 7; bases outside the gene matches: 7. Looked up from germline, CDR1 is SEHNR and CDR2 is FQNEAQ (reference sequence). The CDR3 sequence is CASSATGNSGYTF. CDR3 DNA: TGTGCCAGCAGCGCGACAGGGAACAGTGGCTACACCTTC. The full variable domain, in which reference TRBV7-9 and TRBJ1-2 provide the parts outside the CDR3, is DTGVSQNPRHKITKRGQNVTFRCDPISEHNRLYWYRQTLGQGPEFLTYFQNEAQLEKSRLLSDRFSAERPKGSFSTLEIQRTEQGDSAMYLCASSATGNSGYTFGSGTRLTVV.

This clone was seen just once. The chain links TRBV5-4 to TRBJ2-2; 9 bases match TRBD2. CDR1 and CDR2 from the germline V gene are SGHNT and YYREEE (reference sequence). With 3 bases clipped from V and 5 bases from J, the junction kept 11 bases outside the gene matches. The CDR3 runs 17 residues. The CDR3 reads CASSSVGGRAGTGELFF. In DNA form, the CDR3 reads TGTGCCAGCAGCTCGGTCGGCGGGAGGGCCGGAACCGGGGAGCTGTTTTTT. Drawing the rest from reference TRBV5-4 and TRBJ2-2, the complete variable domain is ETGVTQSPTHLIKTRGQQVTLRCSSQSGHNTVSWYQQALGQGPQFIFQYYREEENGRGNFPPRFSGLQFPNYSSELNVNALELDDSALYLCASSSVGGRAGTGELFFGEGSRLTVL.

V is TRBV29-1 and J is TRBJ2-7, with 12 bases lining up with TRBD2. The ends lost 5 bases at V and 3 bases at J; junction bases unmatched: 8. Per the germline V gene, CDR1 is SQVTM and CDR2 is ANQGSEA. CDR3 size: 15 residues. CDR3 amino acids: CSVSPSGRVDYEQYF. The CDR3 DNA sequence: TGCAGCGTTTCCCCTAGCGGGAGGGTAGACTACGAGCAGTACTTC.

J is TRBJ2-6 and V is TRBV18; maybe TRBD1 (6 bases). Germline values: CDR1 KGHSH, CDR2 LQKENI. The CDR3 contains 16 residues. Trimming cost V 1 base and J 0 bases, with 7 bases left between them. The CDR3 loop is CASSPRTDSGANVLTF. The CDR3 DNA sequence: TGTGCCAGCTCACCACGGACAGACTCTGGGGCCAACGTCCTGACTTTC.

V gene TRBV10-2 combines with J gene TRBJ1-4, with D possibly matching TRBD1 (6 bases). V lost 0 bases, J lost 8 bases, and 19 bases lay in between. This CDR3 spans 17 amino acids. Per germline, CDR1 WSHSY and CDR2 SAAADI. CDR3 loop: CASSESWQGQPREKLFF. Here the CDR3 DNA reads TGCGCCAGCAGTGAGTCGTGGCAGGGGCAGCCCCGAGAAAAACTGTTTTTT.

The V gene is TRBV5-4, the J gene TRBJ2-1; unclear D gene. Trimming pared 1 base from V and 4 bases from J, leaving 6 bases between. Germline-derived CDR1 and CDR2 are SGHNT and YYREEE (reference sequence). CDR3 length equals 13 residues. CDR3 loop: CASSLPQYNEQFF. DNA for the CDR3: TGTGCCAGCAGCTTGCCACAGTACAATGAGCAGTTCTTC.

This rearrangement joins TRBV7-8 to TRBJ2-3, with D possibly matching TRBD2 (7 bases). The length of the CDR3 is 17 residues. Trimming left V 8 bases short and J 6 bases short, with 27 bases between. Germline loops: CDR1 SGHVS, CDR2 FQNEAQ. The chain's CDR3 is CASYRGAPLFGMDTQYF. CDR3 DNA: TGTGCCAGCTACCGGGGGGCGCCCTTGTTCGGAATGGATACGCAGTATTTT.

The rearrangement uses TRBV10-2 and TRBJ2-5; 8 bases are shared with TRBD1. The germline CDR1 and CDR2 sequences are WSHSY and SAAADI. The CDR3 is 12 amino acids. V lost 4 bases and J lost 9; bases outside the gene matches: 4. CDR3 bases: TGCGCCAGCAGTGGGACAGGGCAGGCCCAGTACTTC. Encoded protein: CASSGTGQAQYF.

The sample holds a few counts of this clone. In nucleotides, the CDR3 is TGTGCCACTCGAGTTGTGGCAGATACGCAGTATTTT. Its protein product is CATRVVADTQYF. The rearrangement uses TRBV2 and TRBJ2-3; D unresolved. The CDR3 length is 12 residues. Trimming removed 10 bases at V and 4 bases at J, with 12 bases between. Germline V gene data show CDR1 as SNHLY and CDR2 as FYNNEI.

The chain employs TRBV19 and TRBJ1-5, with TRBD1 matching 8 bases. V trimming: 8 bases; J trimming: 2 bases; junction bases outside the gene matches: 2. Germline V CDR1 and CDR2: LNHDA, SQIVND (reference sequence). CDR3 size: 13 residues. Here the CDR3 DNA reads TGTGCCAGTGGACAGGGTGGCAATCAGCCCCAGCATTTT. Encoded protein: CASGQGGNQPQHF.

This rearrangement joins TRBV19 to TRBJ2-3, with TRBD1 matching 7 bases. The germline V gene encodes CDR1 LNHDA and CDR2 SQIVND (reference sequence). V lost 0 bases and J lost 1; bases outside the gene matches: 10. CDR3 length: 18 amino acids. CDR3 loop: CASSIDRGLASGTDTQYF. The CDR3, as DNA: TGTGCCAGTAGTATAGATAGGGGGCTAGCCTCCGGCACAGATACGCAGTATTTT.

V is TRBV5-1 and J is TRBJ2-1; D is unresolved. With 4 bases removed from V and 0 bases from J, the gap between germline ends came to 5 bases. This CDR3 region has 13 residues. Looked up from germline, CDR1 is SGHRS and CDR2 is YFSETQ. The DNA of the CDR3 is TGCGCCAGCAGCCCCCTCTCCTACAATGAGCAGTTCTTC. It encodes CASSPLSYNEQFF.

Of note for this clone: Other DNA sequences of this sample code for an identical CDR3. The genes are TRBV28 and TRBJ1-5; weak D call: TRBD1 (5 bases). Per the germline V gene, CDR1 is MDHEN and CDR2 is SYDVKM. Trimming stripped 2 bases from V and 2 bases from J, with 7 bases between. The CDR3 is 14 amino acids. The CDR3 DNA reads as TGTGCCAGCAGTTTACCGGGGGGCAATCAGCCCCAGCATTTT. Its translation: CASSLPGGNQPQHF.

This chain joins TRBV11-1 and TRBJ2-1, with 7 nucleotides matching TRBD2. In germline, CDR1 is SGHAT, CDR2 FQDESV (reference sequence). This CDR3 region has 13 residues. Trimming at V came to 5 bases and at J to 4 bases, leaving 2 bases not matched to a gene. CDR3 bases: TGTGCCAGCAGCGCCGGGGGGTACAATGAGCAGTTCTTC. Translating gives CASSAGGYNEQFF.

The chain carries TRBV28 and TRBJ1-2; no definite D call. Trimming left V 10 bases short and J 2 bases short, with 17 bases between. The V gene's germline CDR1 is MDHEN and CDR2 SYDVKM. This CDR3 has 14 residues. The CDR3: CATLWFAGNYGYTF. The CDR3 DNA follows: TGTGCCACCCTCTGGTTCGCGGGGAACTATGGCTACACCTTC.

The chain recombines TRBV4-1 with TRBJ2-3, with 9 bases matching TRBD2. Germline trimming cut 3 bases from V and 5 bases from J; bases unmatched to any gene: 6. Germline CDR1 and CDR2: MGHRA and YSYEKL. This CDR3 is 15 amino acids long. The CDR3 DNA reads TGCGCCAGCAGCCAGCCCCGACTAGCGGTAGATACGCAGTATTTT. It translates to CASSQPRLAVDTQYF.

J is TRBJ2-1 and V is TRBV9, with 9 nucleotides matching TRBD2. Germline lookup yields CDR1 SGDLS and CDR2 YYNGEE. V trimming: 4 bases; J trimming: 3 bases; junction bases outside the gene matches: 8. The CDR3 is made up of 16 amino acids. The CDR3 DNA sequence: TGTGCCAGCAGCACAACCGGGACTAGCATCTACAATGAGCAGTTCTTC. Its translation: CASSTTGTSIYNEQFF.

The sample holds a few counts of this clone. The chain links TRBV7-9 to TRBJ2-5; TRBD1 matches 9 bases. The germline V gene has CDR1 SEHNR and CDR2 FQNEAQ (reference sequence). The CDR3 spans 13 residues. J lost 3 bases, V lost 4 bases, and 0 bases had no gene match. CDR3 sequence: CASSWTGEETQYF. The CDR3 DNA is TGTGCCAGCAGCTGGACAGGGGAAGAGACCCAGTACTTC.

As DNA, the CDR3 is TGTGCCAGCAGTGAAAGGAGGCCCAATCAGCCCCAGCATTTT. Its translation: CASSERRPNQPQHF. The J gene is TRBJ1-5, the V gene TRBV6-1; D gene ambiguous. V dropped 2 bases and J dropped 3 bases, with 8 bases sitting between them. The CDR3 length is 14 residues. Germline V gives CDR1 MNHNS, CDR2 SASEGT.

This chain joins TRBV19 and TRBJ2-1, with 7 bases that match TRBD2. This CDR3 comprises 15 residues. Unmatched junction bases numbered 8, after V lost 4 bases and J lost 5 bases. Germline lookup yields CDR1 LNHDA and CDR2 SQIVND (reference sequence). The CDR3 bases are TGTGCCAGTAGTAACCGCCTAGCGGCGGACAATGAGCAGTTCTTC. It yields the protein CASSNRLAADNEQFF.

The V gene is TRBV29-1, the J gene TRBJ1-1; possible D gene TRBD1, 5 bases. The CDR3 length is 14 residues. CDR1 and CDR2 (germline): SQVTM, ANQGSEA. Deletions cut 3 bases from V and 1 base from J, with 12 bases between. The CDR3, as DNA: TGCAGCGTTGAGGGGGGGGAAGGGAACACTGAAGCTTTCTTT. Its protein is CSVEGGEGNTEAFF. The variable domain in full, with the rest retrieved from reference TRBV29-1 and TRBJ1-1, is SAVISQKPSRDICQRGTSLTIQCQVDSQVTMMFWYRQQPGQSLTLIATANQGSEATYESGFVIDKFPISRPNLTFSTLTVSNMSPEDSSIYLCSVEGGEGNTEAFFGQGTRLTVV.

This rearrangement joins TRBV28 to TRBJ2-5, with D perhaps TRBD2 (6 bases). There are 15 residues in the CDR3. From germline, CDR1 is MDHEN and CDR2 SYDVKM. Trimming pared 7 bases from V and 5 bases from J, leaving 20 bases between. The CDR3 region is CASTSSGAGTETQYF. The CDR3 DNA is TGTGCCAGCACGTCCTCGGGAGCCGGAACGGAGACCCAGTACTTC.